This record covers a single T cell receptor (beta chain). Assay used: immunoSEQ multiplex PCR; TCRdb lists only in-frame clones, some missing. The sample has 720,000 or so clones, 70% to 90% seen once. This record comes from a study of shared T cell receptors in the human thymus. V shed 6 bases and J 3 bases; nucleotides not matched to a gene: 6. This CDR3 spans 14 amino acids. Germline-derived CDR1 and CDR2 are LGHNA and YSLEER. The same sample was also studied in work on human thymus T cells.

The rearrangement links TRBV4-3 to TRBJ1-2; 8 bases align to TRBD1. The receptor was isolated from a girl younger than two with a congenital heart defect. The sample taken for sequencing was thymocytes. The CDR3 region has the DNA TGCGCCAGCAGGGACAGGGATCGAGACTATGGCTACACCTTC. Protein sequence: CASRDRDRDYGYTF.